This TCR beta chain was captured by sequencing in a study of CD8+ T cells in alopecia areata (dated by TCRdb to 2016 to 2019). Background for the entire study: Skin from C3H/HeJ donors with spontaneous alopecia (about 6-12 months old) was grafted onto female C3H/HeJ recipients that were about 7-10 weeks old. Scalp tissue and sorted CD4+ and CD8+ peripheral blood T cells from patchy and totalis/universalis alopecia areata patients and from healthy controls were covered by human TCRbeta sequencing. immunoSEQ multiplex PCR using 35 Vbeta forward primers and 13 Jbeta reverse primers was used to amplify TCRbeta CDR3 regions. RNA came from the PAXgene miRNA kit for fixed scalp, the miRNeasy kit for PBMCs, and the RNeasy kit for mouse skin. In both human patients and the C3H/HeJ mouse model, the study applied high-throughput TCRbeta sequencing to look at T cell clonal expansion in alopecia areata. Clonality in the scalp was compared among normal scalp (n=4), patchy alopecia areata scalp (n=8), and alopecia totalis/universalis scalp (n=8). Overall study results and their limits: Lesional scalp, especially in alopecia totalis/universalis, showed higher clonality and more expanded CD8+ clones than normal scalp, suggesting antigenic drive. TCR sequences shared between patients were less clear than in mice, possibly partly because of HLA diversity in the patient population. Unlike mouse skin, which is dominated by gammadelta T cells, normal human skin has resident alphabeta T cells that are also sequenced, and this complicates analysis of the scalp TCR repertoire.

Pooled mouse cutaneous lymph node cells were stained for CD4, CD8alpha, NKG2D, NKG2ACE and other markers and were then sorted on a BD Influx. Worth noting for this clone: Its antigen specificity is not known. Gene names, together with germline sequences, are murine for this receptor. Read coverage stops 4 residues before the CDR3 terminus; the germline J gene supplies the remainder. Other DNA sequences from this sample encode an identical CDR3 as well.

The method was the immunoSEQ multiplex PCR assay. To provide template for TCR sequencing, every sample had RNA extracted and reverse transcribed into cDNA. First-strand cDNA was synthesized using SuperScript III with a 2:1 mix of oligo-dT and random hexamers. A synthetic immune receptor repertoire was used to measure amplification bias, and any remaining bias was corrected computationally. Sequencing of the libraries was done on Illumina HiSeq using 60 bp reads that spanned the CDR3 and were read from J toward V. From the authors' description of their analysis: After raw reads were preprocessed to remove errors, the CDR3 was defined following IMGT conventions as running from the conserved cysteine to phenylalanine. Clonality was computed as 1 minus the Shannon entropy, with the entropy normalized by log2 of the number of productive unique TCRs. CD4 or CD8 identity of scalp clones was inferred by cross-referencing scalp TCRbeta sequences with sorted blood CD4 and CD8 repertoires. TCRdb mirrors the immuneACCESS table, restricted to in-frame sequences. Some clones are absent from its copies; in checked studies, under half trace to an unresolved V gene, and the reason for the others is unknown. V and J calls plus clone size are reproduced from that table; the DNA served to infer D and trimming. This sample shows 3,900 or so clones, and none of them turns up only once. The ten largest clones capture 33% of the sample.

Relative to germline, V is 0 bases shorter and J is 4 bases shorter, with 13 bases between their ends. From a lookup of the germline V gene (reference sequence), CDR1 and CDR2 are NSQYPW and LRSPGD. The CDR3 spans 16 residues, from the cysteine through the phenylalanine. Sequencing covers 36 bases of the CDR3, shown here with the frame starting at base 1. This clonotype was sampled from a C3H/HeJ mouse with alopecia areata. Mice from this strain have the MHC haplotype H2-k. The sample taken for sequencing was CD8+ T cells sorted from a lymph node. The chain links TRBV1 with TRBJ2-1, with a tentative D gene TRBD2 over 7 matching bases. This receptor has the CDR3 CTCSADGGLGYAEQFF. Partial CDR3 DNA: TGCACCTGCAGTGCAGATGGGGGGCTGGGGTATGCT.